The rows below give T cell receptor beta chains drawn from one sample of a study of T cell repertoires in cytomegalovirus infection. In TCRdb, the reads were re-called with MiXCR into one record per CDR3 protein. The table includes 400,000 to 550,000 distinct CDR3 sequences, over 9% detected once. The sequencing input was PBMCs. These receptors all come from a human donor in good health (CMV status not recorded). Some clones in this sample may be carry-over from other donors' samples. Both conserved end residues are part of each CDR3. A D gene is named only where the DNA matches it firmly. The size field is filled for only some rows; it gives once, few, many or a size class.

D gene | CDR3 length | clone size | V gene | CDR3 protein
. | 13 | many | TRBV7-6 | CASSLVKRDEQFF
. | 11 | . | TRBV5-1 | CVSSQQETQYF
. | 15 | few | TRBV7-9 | CASSPSQGRTDTQYF
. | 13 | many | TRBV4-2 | CASSQEKQLEQYF
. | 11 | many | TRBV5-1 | CASSFGQKAFF
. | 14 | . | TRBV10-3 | CAISESGGSLEAFF
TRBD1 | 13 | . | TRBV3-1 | CASRKQGKETQYF
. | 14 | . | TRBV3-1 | CASESTGLNTEAFF
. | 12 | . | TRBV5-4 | CASGKGSTEAFF
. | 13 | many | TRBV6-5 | CASSYSRTYGYTF
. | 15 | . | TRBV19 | CASTTKDGYTGELFF
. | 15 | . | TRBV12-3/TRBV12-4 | CASSPLLRGNSPLHF
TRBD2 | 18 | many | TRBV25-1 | CASSRGLATSGSYNEQFF
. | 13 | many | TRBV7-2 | CASSLVRGGELFF
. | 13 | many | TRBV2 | CASQRKGGPTSFF
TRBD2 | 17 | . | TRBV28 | CASRSRLAGGRDNEQFF
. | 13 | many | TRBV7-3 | CASSYGPFDQQYF
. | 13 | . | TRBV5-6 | CASSLAGDNGYTF
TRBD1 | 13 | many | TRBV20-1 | CSARDRSYQPQHF
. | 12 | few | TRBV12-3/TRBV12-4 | CASTMGVYGYTF
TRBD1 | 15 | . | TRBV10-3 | CAIRGSQGAGSPLHF
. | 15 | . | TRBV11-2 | CASSSAPAGQDTQYF
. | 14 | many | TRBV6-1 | CASSHRELNTEAFF
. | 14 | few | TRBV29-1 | CSVEEDSLNTEAFF
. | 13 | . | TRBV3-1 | CASSQDAGRKQFF
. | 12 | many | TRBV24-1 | CATSDLHNEQFF